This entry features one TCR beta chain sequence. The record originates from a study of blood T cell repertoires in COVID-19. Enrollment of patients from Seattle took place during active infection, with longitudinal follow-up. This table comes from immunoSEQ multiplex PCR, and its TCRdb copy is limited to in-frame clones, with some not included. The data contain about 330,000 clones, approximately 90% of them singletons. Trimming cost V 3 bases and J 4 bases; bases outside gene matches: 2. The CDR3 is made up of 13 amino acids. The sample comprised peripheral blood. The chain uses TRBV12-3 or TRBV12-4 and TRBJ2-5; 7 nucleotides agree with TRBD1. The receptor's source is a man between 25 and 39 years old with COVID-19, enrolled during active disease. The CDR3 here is CASSFRDRETQYF. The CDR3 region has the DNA TGTGCCAGCAGTTTCCGGGACAGAGAGACCCAGTACTTC.